One sample yielded the 4 T cell receptor beta chains listed below, sequenced in a study of CD8 T cells in Susac syndrome. With random hexamers, 0.5 to 1 ug RNA was reverse transcribed. One entry per CDR3 protein, called by TCRdb with MiXCR from the immunoSEQ multiplex PCR reads. The top ten clones hold roughly 0.059% of a sample with 300,000 to 350,000 distinct CDR3 sequences, around 92% of them seen once. The specimen was CD4+ T cells from PBMCs. These receptors originate from a human donor with multiple sclerosis.

The chain is built from TRBV3-1 and TRBJ2-1, with D maybe TRBD2 (6 bases). V was shortened by 3 bases and J by 0 bases, with 12 bases between the two germline ends. The germline gives CDR1 LGHDT, CDR2 YNNKEL (reference sequence). The CDR3 has 16 residues. This chain's CDR3 is CASSQWRGLSYNEQFF. The CDR3 bases are TGTGCCAGCAGCCAGTGGCGGGGTCTCTCCTACAATGAGCAGTTCTTC.

V and J are TRBV4-2 and TRBJ2-7; D is unclear. Trimming removed 2 bases from V and 7 bases from J, with 15 bases in between. CDR1 and CDR2 (germline): LGHNA, YNFKEQ. The CDR3 extends over 14 amino acids. The CDR3 DNA follows: TGTGCCAGCAGCCAACTTACCGATCACCGGGAGCAGTACTTC. Protein product: CASSQLTDHREQYF.

This chain links TRBV5-1 with TRBJ2-5; D may be TRBD1 (5 bases). CDR1 is SGHRS, CDR2 YFSETQ, per germline. The length of the CDR3 is 15 residues. Trimming removed 2 bases from V and 0 bases from J, with 11 bases in between. The CDR3, as DNA: TGCGCCAGCAGCTTCGGTAGGGGCCACCAAGAGACCCAGTACTTC. It codes for CASSFGRGHQETQYF.

The chain combines TRBV2 with TRBJ2-1; TRBD2 might be the D (6 bases). The V end lost 3 bases, the J end lost 9 bases, and 9 bases lay between the germline ends. CDR1 is SNHLY, CDR2 FYNNEI, per germline. The CDR3 has 12 residues. The CDR3 sequence: CASSEGRGEQFF. The CDR3 DNA follows: TGTGCCAGCAGTGAGGGGCGGGGTGAGCAGTTCTTC.